This TCR beta chain was recovered during a study of control samples from healthy donors and cancer patients. With 0 bases removed from V and 2 bases from J, the gap between germline ends came to 14 bases. CDR3 size: 17 residues. Germline V gene lookup returns CDR1 WSHSY and CDR2 SAAADI. TCRdb keeps only in-frame clones here, not all; method: immunoSEQ multiplex PCR. The data hold some 120,000 clones, with 88% observed a single time. In this sample, this clone turned up a few times. V usage is TRBV10-2 and J usage is TRBJ1-5; perhaps TRBD1 as D (5 bases). The clonotype comes from a woman in her 70s in good health. Sequenced material: blood. CDR3 nucleotide sequence: TGCGCCAGCAGTGAGTCCCGGCAGGGAAGGGGCAATCAGCCCCAGCATTTT. Translated, it gives CASSESRQGRGNQPQHF.